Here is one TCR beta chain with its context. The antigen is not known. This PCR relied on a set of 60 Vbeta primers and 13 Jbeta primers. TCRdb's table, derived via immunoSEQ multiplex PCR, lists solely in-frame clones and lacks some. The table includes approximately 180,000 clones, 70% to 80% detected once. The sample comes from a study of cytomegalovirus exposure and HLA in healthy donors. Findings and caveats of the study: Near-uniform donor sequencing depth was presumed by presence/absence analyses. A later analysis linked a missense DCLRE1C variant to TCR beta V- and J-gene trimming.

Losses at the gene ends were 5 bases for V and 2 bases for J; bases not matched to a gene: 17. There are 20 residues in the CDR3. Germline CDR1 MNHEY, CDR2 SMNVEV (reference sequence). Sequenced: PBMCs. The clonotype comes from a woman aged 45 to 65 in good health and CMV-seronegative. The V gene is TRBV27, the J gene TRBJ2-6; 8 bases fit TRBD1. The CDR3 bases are TGTGCCAGCAGTCGGGCAGGGGGACAGGAGGGGTTTGCTGGGGCCAACGTCCTGACTTTC. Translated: CASSRAGGQEGFAGANVLTF.